Sequencing of this TCR beta chain was carried out in a study of cytomegalovirus exposure and HLA in healthy donors. While the first cohort had 500 to 700 subjects, the donors belonged to the separate validation cohort of roughly 120 subjects. Generated by immunoSEQ multiplex PCR, the TCRdb table keeps only in-frame clones and is missing some. The sample contains approximately 200,000 clones, around 80% of which appear only once. V lost 2 bases and J lost 3; bases outside the gene matches: 7. The CDR3 is 15 residues long. The germline CDR1 and CDR2 sequences are MNHEY and SVGAGI. This chain uses TRBV6-5 with TRBJ2-7; TRBD1 matches at 7 bases. Sequencing was done on a sample of PBMCs. This TCR came from a woman under 40 in good health and CMV-seropositive. The CDR3 coding sequence is TGTGCCAGCAGTTACGGGACAGCGTTAAACTACGAGCAGTACTTC. Its protein product is CASSYGTALNYEQYF.